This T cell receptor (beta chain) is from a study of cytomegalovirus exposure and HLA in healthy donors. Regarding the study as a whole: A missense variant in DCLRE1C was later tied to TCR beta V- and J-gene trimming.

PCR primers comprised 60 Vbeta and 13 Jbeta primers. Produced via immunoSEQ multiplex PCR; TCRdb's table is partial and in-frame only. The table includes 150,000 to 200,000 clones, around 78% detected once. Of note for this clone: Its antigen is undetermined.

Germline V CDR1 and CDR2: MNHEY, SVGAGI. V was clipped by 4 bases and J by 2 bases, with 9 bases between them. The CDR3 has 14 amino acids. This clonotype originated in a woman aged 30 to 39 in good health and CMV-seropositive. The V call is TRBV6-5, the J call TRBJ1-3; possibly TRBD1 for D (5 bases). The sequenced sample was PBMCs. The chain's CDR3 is CASSSTGTGNTIYF. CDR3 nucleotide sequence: TGTGCCAGCAGTTCAACAGGAACTGGAAACACCATATATTTT.